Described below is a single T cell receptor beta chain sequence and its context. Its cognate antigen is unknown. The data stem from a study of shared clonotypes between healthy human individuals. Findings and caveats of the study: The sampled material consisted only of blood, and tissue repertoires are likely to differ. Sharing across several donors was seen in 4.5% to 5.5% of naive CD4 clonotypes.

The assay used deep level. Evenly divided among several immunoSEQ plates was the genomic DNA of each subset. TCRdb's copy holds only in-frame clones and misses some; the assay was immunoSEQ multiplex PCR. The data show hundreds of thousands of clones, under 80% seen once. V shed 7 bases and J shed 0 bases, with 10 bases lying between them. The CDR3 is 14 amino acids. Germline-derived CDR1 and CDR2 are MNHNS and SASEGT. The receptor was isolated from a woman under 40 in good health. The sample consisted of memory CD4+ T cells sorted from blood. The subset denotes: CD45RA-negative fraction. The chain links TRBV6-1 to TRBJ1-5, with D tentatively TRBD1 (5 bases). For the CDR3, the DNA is TGTGCCAGCAAAAGCGGGGCTAGCAATCAGCCCCAGCATTTT. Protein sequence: CASKSGASNQPQHF.